This T cell receptor (beta chain) was observed in a study of T cell responses to AZD1222 COVID-19 vaccine. Of note for this clone: Its target is not known.

Sequencing was performed with immunoSEQ multiplex PCR; in TCRdb, only in-frame clones are kept and a portion is missing. The table shows roughly 110,000 clones, with about 90% occurring only once. Broader study findings: At 160-218 and 743-854, vaccine-associated CD4 TCRs were dominant, and they spanned spike.

Germline V gives CDR1 MGHRA, CDR2 YSYEKL. The CDR3 extends over 15 amino acids. The J segment lost 1 base and the V segment lost 3 bases, leaving 5 bases of the junction unmatched. This receptor was obtained from an adult in good health. The V and J genes are TRBV4-1 and TRBJ1-1; 7 bases are a match to TRBD1. The specimen comprised peripheral blood, sampled on day 0 of AZD1222 vaccination. The CDR3 DNA sequence: TGCGCCAGCAGCCAGGGACAGTTCCGGAACACTGAAGCTTTCTTT. Its protein product is CASSQGQFRNTEAFF.